The rows below give T cell receptor beta chains drawn from one sample of a study of radiotherapy plus CTLA-4 blockade in lung cancer. Data came from immunoSEQ multiplex PCR; TCRdb stores just in-frame clones and leaves some out. The sample lists 35,000 or so clones, approximately 89% occurring once. The input for sequencing was peripheral blood, taken from a patient treated with radiotherapy plus ipilimumab. The source of these receptors is a human donor with non-small cell lung cancer who had stable disease on radiotherapy plus ipilimumab. The CDR3 runs from the conserved cysteine through the conserved F or W. The D gene is left open where the match is weak. A clone size is listed for some rows: how often the clone was seen (once, few, many), or a class if it is expanded.

d_gene,abundance,v_gene,j_gene,CDR3nt,CDR3aa
TRBD2,NA,TRBV29-1,TRBJ2-1,TGCAGCGCCGGGGGGAGCTCCTACAATGAGCAGTTCTTC,CSAGGSSYNEQFF
TRBD2,few,TRBV7-7,TRBJ2-5,TGTGCTAGCAGCTTGAGACTAGCGGCGCAAGAGACCCAGTACTTC,CASSLRLAAQETQYF
TRBD1,NA,TRBV5-1,TRBJ2-7,TGCGCCAGCAGCTTCGGACAGGACTACGAGCAGTACTTC,CASSFGQDYEQYF
NA,NA,TRBV5-4,TRBJ2-1,TGTGCCAGCAGCCCGGAACCCACGGGTGATGAGCAGTTCTTC,CASSPEPTGDEQFF
TRBD2,few,TRBV7-2,TRBJ2-5,TGTGCCAGCGCCCACGAGGCGGGAGGGCCGGTGAGGGAGACCCAGTACTTC,CASAHEAGGPVRETQYF
NA,NA,TRBV2,TRBJ2-7,TGTGCCAGCAGAGAACAGGTCCCTCGGGAGCAGTACTTC,CASREQVPREQYF
TRBD2,NA,TRBV10-3,TRBJ2-1,TGTGCCACCGCGGGACTAGCGGACTACAATGAGCAGTTCTTC,CATAGLADYNEQFF
NA,NA,TRBV25-1,TRBJ1-4,TGTGCCAGCATGGGTGGGGGGTCTGTCGAAAAACTGTTTTTT,CASMGGGSVEKLFF
NA,once,TRBV5-6,TRBJ1-1,TGTGCCAGCAGCTTGGACAGAATGAACACTGAAGCTTTCTTT,CASSLDRMNTEAFF
TRBD2,NA,TRBV7-3,TRBJ2-3,TGTGCCAGCAGCTTAGCTACGGGACTAGCGGGAGGAGATACGCAGTATTTT,CASSLATGLAGGDTQYF
NA,NA,TRBV28,TRBJ1-1,TGTGCCAGCGCGCTGGGCTACACTGAAGCTTTCTTT,CASALGYTEAFF
NA,NA,TRBV6-6,TRBJ1-5,TGTGCCAGCACCCTACGGGTACAGGCCTTCAATCAGCCCCAGCATTTT,CASTLRVQAFNQPQHF
TRBD2,few,TRBV7-2,TRBJ2-1,TGTGCCAGCAGCTTAGCGGGGACTAGCGGGTTCAATGAGCAGTTCTTC,CASSLAGTSGFNEQFF
TRBD1,NA,TRBV11-1,TRBJ1-1,TGTGCCAGCAGCTCGTGGACAGGGGGGTCGAACACTGAAGCTTTCTTT,CASSSWTGGSNTEAFF
TRBD2,NA,TRBV7-8,TRBJ2-1,TGTGCCAGCAGATCAAGCGGGAAGACTTACTACAATGAGCAGTTCTTC,CASRSSGKTYYNEQFF
NA,NA,TRBV19,TRBJ2-7,TGTGCCAGTAGTGCACCCGGGGTTGCGATCGGATACGAGCAGTACTTC,CASSAPGVAIGYEQYF
NA,NA,TRBV11-2,TRBJ1-3,TGTGCCAGCAGCACGGGACTCTCTGGAAACACCATATATTTT,CASSTGLSGNTIYF
TRBD1,NA,TRBV28,TRBJ2-7,TGTGCCAGCACCGCCCGGGGGACAGGTCTGCAAGGGATCTACGAGCAGTACTTC,CASTARGTGLQGIYEQYF
NA,NA,TRBV27,TRBJ2-1,TGTGCCAGCAGGTTGGGACTCCCATACAATGAGCAGTTCTTC,CASRLGLPYNEQFF
NA,NA,TRBV12-1,TRBJ2-7,TGTGCCAGCAGCCGTGGGACTAGCGGGAGCCAAGTCAGGTGGGAGCAGTACTTC,CASSRGTSGSQVRWEQYF
TRBD2,NA,TRBV7-2,TRBJ2-1,TGTGCCAGCAGCCCCCAACTAGCGGGAGGTTACAATGAGCAGTTCTTC,CASSPQLAGGYNEQFF
TRBD1,NA,TRBV7-9,TRBJ2-5,TGTGCCAGCAGCCCAACGTTCAACCGGGACAGGGACTACTTC,CASSPTFNRDRDYF
NA,NA,TRBV10-3,TRBJ2-5,TGTGCCATCAGTGAGGGGGGGGCCCAAGAGACCCAGTACTTC,CAISEGGAQETQYF
TRBD1,NA,TRBV19,TRBJ1-5,TGTGCCAGTAGTATGTCAGGGGGGCGCGTGGATCGGGAGCCCCAGCATTTT,CASSMSGGRVDREPQHF
NA,NA,TRBV6-1,TRBJ1-2,TGTGCCAGCAGTGAAGCGGGCCAGGCCTATGGCTACACCTTC,CASSEAGQAYGYTF
NA,NA,TRBV30,TRBJ1-2,TGTGCCTGGAGTAGCGGGAACTATGGCTACACCTTC,CAWSSGNYGYTF
NA,NA,TRBV2,TRBJ1-6,TGTGCCAGCACTCTAGGGGGGGAGGGGAGTTTTACACCCCTCCACTTT,CASTLGGEGSFTPLHF
TRBD1,NA,TRBV9,TRBJ1-2,TGTGCCAGCAGCGTAGTCCCCCGAGACAGGGGCCATATTAACTATGGCTACACCTTC,CASSVVPRDRGHINYGYTF
NA,NA,TRBV6-5,TRBJ2-7,TGTGCCAGCACCCCCCCGAGCTCCTACGAGCAGTACTTC,CASTPPSSYEQYF
TRBD1,NA,TRBV5-5,TRBJ1-1,TGTGCCAGCAGCGGAAGGGACAGTTTTGAAACTTTCTTT,CASSGRDSFETFF
NA,few,TRBV13,TRBJ1-1,TGTGCCAGCAGCTTAAGAGGTCAGAACACTGAAGCTTTCTTT,CASSLRGQNTEAFF
NA,NA,TRBV10-3,TRBJ1-2,TGTGCCATCAGTGATACAAGGGAGGAAGGCTACACCTTC,CAISDTREEGYTF
TRBD1,NA,TRBV4-1,TRBJ1-6,TGCGCCAGCAGCCAAGGGACAGGGGACAGTTCACCCCTCCACTTT,CASSQGTGDSSPLHF
NA,NA,TRBV21-1,TRBJ2-7,TGTGCCAGCAGCAACAGGGGATCCTGTCACGAGCAGTACTTC,CASSNRGSCHEQYF
NA,NA,TRBV5-8,TRBJ2-3,TGTGCCAGCAGCTTATCTCTGGGAGTCAGCACAGATACGCAGTATTTT,CASSLSLGVSTDTQYF
TRBD2,NA,TRBV9,TRBJ2-1,TGTGCCAGCAGAGGACTAGCGGGAGGGAATAATGAGCAGTTCTTC,CASRGLAGGNNEQFF
NA,few,TRBV4-1,TRBJ2-3,TGCGCCAGCAGCCAAGTCGGACAGCTCACAGATACGCAGTATTTT,CASSQVGQLTDTQYF